This T cell receptor (beta chain) stems from a study of cytomegalovirus exposure and HLA in healthy donors. General observations from the study: The study assumed roughly uniform donor sequencing depth for presence/absence analyses.

The PCR made use of 60 Vbeta and 13 Jbeta primers. Measured with immunoSEQ multiplex PCR; TCRdb has only the in-frame clones, and not every one. The table records about 110,000 clones, about 79% of them present only once. As regards this clone: Its target is not known.

The clonotype originates from a young woman in good health and CMV-seropositive. Sequenced input: PBMCs.

CDR3 sequence (DNA): TGTGCCGGAACGACAGGCATCTCTGGAAACACCATATATTTT. Translated, it gives CAGTTGISGNTIYF. The V gene is TRBV6-7, the J gene TRBJ1-3; possible D gene TRBD1, 6 bases. TRBV6-7 is given ORF status, its function remaining uncertain. V gave up 11 bases and J gave up 0 bases, with 14 bases separating them. This CDR3 region has 14 residues.